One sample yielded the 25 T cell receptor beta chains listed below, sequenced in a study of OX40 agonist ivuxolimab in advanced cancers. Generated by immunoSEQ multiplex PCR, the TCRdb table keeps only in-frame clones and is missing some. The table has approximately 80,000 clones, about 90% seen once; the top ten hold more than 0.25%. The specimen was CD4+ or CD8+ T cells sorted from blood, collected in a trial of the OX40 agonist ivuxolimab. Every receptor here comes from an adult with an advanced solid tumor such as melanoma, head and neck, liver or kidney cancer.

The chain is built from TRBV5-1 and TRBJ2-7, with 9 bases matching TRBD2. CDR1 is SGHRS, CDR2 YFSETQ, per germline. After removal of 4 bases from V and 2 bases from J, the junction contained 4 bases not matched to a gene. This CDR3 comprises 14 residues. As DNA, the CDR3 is TGCGCCAGCAGCGCGGGGGGGCTCACCTACGAGCAGTACGTC. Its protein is CASSAGGLTYEQYV.

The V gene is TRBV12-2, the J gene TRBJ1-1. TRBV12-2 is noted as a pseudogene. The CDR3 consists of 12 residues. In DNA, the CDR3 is TGTGCAAGTCGCTTATCCCCCCCCGAAGCTTTCTTT. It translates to CASRLSPPEAFF.

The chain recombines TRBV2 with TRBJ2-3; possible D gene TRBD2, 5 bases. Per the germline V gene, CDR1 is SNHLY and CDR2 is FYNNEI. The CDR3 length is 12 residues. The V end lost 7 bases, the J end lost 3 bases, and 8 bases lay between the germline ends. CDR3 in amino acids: CASNGVTDTQYF. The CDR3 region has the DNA TGTGCCAGCAACGGGGTTACAGATACGCAGTATTTT.

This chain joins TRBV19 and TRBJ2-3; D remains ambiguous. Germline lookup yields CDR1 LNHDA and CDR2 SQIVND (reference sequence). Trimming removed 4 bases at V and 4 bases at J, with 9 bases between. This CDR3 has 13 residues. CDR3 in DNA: TGTGCCAGTAGTAATAGGGCTTCAGATACGCAGTATTTT. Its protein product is CASSNRASDTQYF.

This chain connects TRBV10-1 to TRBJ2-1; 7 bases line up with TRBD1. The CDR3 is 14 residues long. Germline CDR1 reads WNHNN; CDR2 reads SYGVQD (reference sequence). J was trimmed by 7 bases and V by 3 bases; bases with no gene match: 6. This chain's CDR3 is CASSDRQGRNEQFF. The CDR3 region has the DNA TGCGCCAGCAGTGATCGACAGGGTCGGAATGAGCAGTTCTTC.

As DNA, the CDR3 is TGTGCCAGCAGCGGACGTTTTGGAAACACCATATATTTT. Translation gives CASSGRFGNTIYF. The chain is built from TRBV6-5 and TRBJ1-3; D is unresolved. The CDR3 extends over 13 amino acids. V lost 6 bases, J lost 3 bases, and 9 bases lay in between. Germline CDR1 and CDR2: MNHEY and SVGAGI.

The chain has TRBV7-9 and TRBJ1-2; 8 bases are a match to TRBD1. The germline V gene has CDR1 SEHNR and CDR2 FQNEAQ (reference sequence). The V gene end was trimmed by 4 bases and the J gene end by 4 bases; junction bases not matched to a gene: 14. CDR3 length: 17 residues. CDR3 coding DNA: TGTGCCAGCAGCTCGGACAGGGAGTCCCCTCTCGTCTATGGCTACACCTTC. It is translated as CASSSDRESPLVYGYTF.

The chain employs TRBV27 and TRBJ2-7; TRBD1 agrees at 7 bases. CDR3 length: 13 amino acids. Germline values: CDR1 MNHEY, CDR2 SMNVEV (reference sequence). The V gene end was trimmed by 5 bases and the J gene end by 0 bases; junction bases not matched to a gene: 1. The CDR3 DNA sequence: TGTGCCAGCAGTCAGGGGGTCTCCTACGAGCAGTACTTC. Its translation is CASSQGVSYEQYF.

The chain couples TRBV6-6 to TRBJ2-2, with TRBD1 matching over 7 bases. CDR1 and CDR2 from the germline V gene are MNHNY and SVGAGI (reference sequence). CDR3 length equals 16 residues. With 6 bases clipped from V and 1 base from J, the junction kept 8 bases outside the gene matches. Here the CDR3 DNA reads TGTGCCAGCAGGTTCCCCGGGACAGAGAACACCGGGGAGCTGTTTTTT. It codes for CASRFPGTENTGELFF.

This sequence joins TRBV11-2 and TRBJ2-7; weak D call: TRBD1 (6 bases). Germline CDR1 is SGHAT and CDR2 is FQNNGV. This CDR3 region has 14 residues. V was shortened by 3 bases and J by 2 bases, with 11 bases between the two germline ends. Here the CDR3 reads CASSFQGSTYEQYV. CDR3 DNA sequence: TGTGCCAGCAGCTTTCAGGGGTCCACCTACGAGCAGTACGTC.

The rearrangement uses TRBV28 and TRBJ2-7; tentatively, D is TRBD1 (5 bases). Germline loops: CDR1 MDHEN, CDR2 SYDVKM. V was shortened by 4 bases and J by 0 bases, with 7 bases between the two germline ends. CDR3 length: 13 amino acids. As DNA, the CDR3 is TGTGCCAGCAGTTCGACAGACTCCTACGAGCAGTACGTC. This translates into CASSSTDSYEQYV.

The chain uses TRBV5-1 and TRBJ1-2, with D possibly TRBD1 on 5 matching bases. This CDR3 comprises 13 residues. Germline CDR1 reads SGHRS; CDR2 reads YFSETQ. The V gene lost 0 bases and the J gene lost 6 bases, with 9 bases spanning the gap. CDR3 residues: CASSLVAGDGYTF. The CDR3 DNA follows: TGCGCCAGCAGCTTGGTCGCGGGGGATGGCTACACCTTC.

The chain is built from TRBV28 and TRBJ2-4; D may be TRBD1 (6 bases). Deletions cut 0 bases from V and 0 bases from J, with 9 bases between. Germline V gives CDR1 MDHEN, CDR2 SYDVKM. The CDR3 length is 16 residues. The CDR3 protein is CASSLWAGVAKNIQYF. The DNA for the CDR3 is TGTGCCAGCAGTTTATGGGCAGGGGTAGCCAAAAACATTCAGTACTTC.

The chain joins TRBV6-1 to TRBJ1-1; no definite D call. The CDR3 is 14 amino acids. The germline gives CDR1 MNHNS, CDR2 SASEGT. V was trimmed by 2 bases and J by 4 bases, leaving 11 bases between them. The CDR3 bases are TGTGCCAGCAGTGAATTCCATTATTCCACTGAAGCTTTCTTT. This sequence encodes CASSEFHYSTEAFF.

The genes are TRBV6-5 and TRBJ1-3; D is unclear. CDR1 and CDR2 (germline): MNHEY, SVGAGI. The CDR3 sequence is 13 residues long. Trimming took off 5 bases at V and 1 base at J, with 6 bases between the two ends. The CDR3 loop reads CASSKESGNTIYF. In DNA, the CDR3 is TGTGCCAGCAGTAAAGAATCTGGAAACACCATATATTTT.

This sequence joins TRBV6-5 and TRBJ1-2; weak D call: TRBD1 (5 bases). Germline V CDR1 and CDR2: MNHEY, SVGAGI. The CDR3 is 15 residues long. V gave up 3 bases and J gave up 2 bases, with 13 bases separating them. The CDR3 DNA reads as TGTGCCAGCAGTTATAAGGCGGGGGTAAACTATGGCTACACCTTC. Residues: CASSYKAGVNYGYTF.

The CDR3 region is CASSFQLAVSYEQYV. DNA of the CDR3: TGTGCCAGCAGTTTCCAATTAGCGGTTTCCTACGAGCAGTACGTC. This chain links TRBV28 with TRBJ2-7; D perhaps matches TRBD2 (6 bases). Trimming stripped 3 bases from V and 1 base from J, with 13 bases between. The V gene's germline CDR1 is MDHEN and CDR2 SYDVKM. This CDR3 spans 15 amino acids.

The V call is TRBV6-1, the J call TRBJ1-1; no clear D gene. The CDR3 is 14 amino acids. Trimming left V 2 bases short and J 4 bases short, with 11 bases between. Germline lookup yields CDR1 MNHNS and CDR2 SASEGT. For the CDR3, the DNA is TGTGCCAGCAGTGAAAGGACCCGGGGCACTGAAGCTTTCTTT. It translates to CASSERTRGTEAFF.

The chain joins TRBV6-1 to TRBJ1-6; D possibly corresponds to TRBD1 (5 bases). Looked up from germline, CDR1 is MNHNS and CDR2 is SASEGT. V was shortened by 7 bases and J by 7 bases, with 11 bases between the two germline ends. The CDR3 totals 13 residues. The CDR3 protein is CASKTDLNSPLHF. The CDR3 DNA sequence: TGTGCCAGCAAGACAGATTTGAATTCACCCCTCCACTTT.

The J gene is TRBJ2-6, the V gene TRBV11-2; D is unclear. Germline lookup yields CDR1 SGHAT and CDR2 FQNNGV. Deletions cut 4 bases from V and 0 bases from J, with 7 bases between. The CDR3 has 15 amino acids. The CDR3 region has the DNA TGTGCCAGCAGCTCGAGCCTCTCTGGGGCCAACGTCCTGACTTTC. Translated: CASSSSLSGANVLTF.

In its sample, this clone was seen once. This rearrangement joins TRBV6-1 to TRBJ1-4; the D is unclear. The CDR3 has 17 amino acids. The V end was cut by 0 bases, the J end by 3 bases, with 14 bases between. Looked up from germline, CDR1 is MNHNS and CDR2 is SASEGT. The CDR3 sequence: CASSEALLPAANEKLFF. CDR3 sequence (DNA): TGTGCCAGCAGTGAAGCGCTTCTCCCTGCGGCTAATGAAAAACTGTTTTTT.

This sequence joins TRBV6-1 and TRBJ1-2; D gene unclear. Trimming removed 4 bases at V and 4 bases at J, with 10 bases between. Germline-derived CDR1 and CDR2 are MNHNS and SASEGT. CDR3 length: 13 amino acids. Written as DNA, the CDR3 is TGTGCCAGCAGTGTTGGCCGAGTCTATGGCTACACCTTC. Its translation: CASSVGRVYGYTF.

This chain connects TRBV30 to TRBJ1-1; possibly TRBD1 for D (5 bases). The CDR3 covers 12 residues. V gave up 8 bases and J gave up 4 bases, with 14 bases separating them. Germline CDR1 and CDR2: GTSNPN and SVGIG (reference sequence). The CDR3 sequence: CAGGTMTTEAFF. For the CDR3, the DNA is TGTGCCGGGGGTACGATGACCACTGAAGCTTTCTTT.

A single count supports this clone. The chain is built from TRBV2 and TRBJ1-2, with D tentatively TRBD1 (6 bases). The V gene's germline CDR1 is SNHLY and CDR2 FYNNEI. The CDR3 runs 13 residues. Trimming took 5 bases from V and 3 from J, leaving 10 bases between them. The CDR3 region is CASSTGMDYGYTF. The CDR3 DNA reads TGTGCCAGCAGTACAGGGATGGACTATGGCTACACCTTC.

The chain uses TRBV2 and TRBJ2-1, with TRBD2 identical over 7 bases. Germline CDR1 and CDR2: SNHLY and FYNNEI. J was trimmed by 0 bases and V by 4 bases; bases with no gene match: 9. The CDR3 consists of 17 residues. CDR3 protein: CASSGSGLMYSYNEQFF. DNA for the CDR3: TGTGCCAGCAGTGGATCGGGACTAATGTACTCCTACAATGAGCAGTTCTTC.